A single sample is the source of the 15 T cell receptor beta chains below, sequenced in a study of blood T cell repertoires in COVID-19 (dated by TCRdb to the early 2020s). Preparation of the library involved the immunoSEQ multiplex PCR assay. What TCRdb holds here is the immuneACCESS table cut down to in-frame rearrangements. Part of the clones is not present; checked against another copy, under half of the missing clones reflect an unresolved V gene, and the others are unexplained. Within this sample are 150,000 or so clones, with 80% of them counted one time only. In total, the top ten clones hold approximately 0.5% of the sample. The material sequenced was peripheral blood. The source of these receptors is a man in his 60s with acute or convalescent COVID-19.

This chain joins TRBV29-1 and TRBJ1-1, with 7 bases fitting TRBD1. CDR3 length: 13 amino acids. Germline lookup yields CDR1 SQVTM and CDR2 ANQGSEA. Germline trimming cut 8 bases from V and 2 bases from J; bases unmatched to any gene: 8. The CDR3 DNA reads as TGCAGCATTGGGACAGCTTTCAACACTGAAGCTTTCTTT. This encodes CSIGTAFNTEAFF. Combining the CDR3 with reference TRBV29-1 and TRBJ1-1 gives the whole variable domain SAVISQKPSRDICQRGTSLTIQCQVDSQVTMMFWYRQQPGQSLTLIATANQGSEATYESGFVIDKFPISRPNLTFSTLTVSNMSPEDSSIYLCSIGTAFNTEAFFGQGTRLTVV.

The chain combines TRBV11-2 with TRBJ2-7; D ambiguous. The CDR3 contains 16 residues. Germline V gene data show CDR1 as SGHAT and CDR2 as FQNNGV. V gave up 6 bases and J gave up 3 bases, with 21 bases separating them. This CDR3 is CASRARAQHPGYEQYF. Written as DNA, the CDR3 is TGTGCCAGCAGGGCCCGCGCACAGCATCCAGGCTACGAGCAGTACTTC. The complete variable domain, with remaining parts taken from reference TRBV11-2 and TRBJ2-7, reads EAGVAQSPRYKIIEKRQSVAFWCNPISGHATLYWYQQILGQGPKLLIQFQNNGVVDDSQLPKDRFSAERLKGVDSTLKIQPAKLEDSAVYLCASRARAQHPGYEQYFGPGTRLTVT.

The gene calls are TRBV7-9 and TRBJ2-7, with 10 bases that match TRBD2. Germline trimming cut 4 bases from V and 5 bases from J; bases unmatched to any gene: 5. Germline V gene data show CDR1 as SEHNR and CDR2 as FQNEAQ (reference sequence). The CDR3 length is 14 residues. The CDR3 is CASSSGTSDNEQYF. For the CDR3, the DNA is TGTGCCAGCAGCTCAGGGACTAGCGATAACGAGCAGTACTTC.

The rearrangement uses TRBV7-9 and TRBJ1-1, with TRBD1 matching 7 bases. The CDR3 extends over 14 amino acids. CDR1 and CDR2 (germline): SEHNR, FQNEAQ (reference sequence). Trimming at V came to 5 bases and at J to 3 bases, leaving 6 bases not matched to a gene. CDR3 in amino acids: CASSASTGDTEAFF. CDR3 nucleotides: TGTGCCAGCAGCGCCTCTACAGGGGACACTGAAGCTTTCTTT. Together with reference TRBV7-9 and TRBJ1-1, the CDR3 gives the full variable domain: DTGVSQNPRHKITKRGQNVTFRCDPISEHNRLYWYRQTLGQGPEFLTYFQNEAQLEKSRLLSDRFSAERPKGSFSTLEIQRTEQGDSAMYLCASSASTGDTEAFFGQGTRLTVV.

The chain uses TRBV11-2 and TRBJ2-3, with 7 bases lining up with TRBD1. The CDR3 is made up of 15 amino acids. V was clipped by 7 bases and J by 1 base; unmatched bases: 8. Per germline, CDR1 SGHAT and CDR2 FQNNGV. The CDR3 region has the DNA TGTGCCAGCATTAATAACAGGGGTGGCACAGATACGCAGTATTTT. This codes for CASINNRGGTDTQYF.

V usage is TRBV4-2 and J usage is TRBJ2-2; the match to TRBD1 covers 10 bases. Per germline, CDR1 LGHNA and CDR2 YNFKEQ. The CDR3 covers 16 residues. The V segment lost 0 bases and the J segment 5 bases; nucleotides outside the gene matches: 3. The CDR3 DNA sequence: TGTGCCAGCAGCCAAGAGGGACAGGGGCTGACCGGGGAGCTGTTTTTT. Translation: CASSQEGQGLTGELFF.

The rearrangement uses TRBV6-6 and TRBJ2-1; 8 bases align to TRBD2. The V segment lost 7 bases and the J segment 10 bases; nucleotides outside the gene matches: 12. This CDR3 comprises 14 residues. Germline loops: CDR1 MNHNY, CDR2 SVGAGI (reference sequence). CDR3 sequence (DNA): TGTGCCAGCACTAGAGCGGGAGAAGGGGCCGAGCAGTTCTTC. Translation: CASTRAGEGAEQFF.

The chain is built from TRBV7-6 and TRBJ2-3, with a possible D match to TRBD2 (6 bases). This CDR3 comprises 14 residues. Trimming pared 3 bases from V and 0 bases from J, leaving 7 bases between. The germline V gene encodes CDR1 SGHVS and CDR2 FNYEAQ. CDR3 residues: CASSLGTSTDTQYF. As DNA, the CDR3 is TGTGCCAGCAGCTTGGGGACTAGCACAGATACGCAGTATTTT.

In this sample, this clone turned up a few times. The CDR3 region has the DNA TGTGCCAGCAGCCAGCTCACAGGGGCTCGGGGAAACACCATATATTTT. Amino acids: CASSQLTGARGNTIYF. The rearrangement uses TRBV14 and TRBJ1-3, with 7 bases aligning to TRBD1. The CDR3 has 16 residues. The germline gives CDR1 SGHDN, CDR2 FVKESK. V dropped 3 bases and J dropped 4; count of bases not matched to a gene: 9.

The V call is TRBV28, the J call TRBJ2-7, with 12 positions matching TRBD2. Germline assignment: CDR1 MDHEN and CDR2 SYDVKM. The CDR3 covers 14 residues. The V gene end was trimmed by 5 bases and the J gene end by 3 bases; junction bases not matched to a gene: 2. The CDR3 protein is CASSPGLAGYEQYF. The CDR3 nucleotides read TGTGCCAGCAGTCCGGGACTAGCGGGCTACGAGCAGTACTTC. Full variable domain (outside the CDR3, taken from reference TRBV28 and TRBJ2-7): DVKVTQSSRYLVKRTGEKVFLECVQDMDHENMFWYRQDPGLGLRLIYFSYDVKMKEKGDIPEGYSVSREKKERFSLILESASTNQTSMYLCASSPGLAGYEQYFGPGTRLTVT.

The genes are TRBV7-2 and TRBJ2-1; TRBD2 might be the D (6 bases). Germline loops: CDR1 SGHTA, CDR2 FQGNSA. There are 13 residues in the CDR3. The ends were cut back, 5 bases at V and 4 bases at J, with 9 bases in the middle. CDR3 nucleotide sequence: TGTGCCAGCAGCCCCGGGAGTTACAATGAGCAGTTCTTC. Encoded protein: CASSPGSYNEQFF.

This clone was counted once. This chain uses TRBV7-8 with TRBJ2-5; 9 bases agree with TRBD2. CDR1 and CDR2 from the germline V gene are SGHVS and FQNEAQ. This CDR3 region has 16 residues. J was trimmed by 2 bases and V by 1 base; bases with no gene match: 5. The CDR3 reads CASSLGATSGQETQYF. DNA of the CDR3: TGTGCCAGCAGCTTAGGGGCGACTAGCGGACAAGAGACCCAGTACTTC.

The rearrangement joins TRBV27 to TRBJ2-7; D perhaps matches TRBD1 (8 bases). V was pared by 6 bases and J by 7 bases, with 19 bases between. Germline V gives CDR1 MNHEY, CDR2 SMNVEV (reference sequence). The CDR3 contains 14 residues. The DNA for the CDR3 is TGTGCCAGCAGAGCAACAGGGGGGGTCTGGGAGCAGTACTTC. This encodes CASRATGGVWEQYF.

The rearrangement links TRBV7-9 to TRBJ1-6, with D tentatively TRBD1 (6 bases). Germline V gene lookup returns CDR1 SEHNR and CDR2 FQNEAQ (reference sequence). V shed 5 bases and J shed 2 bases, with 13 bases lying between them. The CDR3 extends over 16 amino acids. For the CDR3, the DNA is TGTGCCAGCAGCGCCCTGGGGGCGACCTATAATTCACCCCTCCACTTT. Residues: CASSALGATYNSPLHF.

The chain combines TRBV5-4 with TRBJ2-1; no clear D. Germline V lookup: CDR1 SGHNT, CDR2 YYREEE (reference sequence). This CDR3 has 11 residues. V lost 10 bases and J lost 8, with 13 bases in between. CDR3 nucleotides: TGTGCCTCGGGTACCCCCCATGAGCAGTTCTTC. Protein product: CASGTPHEQFF.